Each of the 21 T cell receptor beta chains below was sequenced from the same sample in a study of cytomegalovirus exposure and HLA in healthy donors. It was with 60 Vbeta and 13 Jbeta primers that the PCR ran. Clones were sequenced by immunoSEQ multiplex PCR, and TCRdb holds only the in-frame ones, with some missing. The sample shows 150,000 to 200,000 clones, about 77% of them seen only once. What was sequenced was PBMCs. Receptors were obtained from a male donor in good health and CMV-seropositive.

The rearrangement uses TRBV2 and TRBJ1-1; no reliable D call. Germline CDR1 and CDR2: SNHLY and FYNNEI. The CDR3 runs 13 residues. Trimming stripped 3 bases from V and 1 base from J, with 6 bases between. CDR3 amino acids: CASSDEGNTEAFF. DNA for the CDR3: TGTGCCAGCAGTGATGAGGGGAACACTGAAGCTTTCTTT.

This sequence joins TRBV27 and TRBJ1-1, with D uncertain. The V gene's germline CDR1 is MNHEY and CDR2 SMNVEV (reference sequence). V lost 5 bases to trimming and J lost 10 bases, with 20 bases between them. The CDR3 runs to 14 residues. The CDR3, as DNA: TGTGCCAGCAGTCTGCGGGCCACAAGAGAAGGAGCTTTCTTT. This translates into CASSLRATREGAFF.

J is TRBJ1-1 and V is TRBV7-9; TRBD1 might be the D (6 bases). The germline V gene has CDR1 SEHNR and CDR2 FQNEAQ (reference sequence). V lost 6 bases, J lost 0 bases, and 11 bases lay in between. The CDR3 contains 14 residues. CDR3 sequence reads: CASRAGAMNTEAFF. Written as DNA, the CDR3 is TGTGCCAGCAGGGCAGGGGCTATGAACACTGAAGCTTTCTTT.

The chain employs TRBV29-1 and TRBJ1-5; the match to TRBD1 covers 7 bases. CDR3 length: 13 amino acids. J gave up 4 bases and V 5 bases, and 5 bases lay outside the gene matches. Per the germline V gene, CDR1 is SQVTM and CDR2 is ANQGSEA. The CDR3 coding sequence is TGCAGCGTTAGGACAGGATGGAATCAGCCCCAGCATTTT. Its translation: CSVRTGWNQPQHF.

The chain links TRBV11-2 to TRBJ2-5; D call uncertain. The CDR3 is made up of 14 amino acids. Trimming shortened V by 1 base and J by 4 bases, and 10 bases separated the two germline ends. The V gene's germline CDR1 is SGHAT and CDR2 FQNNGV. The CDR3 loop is CASSLGPPGETQYF. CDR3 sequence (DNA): TGTGCCAGCAGCTTAGGGCCCCCGGGAGAGACCCAGTACTTC.

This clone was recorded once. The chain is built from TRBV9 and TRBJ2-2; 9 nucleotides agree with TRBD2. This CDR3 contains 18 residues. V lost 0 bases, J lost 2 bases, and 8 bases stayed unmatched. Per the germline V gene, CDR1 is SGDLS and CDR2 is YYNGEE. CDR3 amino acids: CASSVAPAGGRNTGELFF. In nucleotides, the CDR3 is TGTGCCAGCAGCGTAGCGCCAGCGGGGGGAAGAAACACCGGGGAGCTGTTTTTT.

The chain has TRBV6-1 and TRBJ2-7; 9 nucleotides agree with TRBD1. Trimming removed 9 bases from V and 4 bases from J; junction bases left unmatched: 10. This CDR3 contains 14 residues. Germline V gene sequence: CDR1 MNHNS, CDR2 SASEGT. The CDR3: CASKPGTGKYEQYF. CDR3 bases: TGTGCCAGTAAACCCGGGACAGGGAAGTACGAGCAGTACTTC.

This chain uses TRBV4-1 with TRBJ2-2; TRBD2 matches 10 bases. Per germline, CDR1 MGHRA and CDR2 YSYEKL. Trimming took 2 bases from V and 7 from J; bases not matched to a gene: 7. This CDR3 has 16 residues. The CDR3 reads CASSQTSGGADGELFF. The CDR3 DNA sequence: TGCGCCAGCAGCCAAACAAGCGGGGGGGCCGACGGGGAGCTGTTTTTT.

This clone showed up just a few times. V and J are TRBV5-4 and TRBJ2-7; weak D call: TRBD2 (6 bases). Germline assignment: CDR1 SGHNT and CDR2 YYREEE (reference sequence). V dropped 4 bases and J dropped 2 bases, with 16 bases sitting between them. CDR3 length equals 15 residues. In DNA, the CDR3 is TGTGCCAGCAGCCACGAAAGGGACTCCGCCTACGAGCAGTACTTC. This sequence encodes CASSHERDSAYEQYF.

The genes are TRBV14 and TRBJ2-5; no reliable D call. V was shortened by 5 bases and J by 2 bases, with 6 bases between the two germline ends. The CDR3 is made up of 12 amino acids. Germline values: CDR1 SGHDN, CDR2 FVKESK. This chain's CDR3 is CASSSQQETQYF. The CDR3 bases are TGTGCCAGCAGCTCTCAGCAAGAGACCCAGTACTTC.

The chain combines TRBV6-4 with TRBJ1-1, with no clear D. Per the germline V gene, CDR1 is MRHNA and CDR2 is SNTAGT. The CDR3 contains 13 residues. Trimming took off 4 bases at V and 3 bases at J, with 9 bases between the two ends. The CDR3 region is CASSASGDTEAFF. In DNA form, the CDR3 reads TGTGCCAGCAGTGCCTCGGGAGACACTGAAGCTTTCTTT.

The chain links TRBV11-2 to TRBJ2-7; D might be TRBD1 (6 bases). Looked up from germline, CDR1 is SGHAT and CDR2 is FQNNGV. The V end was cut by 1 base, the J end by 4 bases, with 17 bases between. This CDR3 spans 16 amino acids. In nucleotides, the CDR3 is TGTGCCAGCAGCTTAGTTTTCGGCCAGGGGTCATACGAGCAGTACTTC. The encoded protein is CASSLVFGQGSYEQYF.

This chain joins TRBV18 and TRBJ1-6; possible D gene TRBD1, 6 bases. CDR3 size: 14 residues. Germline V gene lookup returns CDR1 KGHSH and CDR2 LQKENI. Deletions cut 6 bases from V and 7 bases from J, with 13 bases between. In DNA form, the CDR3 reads TGTGCCAGCTCCAACAGGGAAGGCAATTCACCCCTCCACTTT. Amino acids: CASSNREGNSPLHF.

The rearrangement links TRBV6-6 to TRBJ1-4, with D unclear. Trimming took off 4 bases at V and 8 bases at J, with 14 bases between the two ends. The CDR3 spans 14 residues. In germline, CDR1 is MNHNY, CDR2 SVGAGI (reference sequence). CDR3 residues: CASSSSNRPEKLFF. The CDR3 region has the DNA TGTGCCAGCAGTTCCTCAAACAGACCGGAAAAACTGTTTTTT.

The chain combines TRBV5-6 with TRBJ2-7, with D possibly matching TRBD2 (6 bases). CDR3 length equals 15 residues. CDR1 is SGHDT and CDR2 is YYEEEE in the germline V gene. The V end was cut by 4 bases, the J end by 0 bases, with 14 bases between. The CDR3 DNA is TGTGCCAGCAGCCTGGGGGGAGGACACTCCTACGAGCAGTACTTC. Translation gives CASSLGGGHSYEQYF.

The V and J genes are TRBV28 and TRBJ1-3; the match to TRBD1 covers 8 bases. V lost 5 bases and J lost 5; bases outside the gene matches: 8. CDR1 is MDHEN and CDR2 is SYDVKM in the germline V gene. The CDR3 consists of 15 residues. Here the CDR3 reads CASSPTQGARNTIYF. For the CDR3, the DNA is TGTGCCAGCAGTCCTACCCAGGGGGCCAGAAACACCATATATTTT.

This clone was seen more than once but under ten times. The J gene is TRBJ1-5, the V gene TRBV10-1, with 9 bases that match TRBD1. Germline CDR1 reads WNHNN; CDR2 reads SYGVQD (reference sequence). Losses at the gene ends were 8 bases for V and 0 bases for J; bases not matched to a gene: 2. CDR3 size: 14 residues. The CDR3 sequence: CASGTGYSNQPQHF. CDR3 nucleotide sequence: TGCGCCAGCGGGACAGGGTATAGCAATCAGCCCCAGCATTTT.

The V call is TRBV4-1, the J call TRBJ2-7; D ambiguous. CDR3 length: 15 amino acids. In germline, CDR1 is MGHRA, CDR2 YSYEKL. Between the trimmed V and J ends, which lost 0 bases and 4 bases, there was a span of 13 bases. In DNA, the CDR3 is TGCGCCAGCAGCCAAGAGGTTGCCAGTCGTTACGAGCAGTACTTC. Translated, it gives CASSQEVASRYEQYF.

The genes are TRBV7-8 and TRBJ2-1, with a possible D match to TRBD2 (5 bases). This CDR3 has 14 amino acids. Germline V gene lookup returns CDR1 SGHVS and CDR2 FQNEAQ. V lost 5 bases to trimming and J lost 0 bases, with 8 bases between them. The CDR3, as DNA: TGTGCCAGCAGCCGGGGTAGCTCCTACAATGAGCAGTTCTTC. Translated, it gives CASSRGSSYNEQFF.

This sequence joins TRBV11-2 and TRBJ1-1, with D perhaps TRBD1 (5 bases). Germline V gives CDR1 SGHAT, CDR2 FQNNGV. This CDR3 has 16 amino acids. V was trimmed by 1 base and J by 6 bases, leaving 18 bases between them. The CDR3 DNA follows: TGTGCCAGCAGCTTAGGGCCCCGGGGGGTGTTCGCTGAAGCTTTCTTT. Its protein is CASSLGPRGVFAEAFF.

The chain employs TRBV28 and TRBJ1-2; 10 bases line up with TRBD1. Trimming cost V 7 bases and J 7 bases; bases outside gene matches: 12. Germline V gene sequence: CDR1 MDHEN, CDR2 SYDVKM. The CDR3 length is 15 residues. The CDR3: CASTPETGGRPGYTF. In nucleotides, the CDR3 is TGTGCCAGCACACCCGAGACAGGGGGCCGCCCTGGCTACACCTTC.